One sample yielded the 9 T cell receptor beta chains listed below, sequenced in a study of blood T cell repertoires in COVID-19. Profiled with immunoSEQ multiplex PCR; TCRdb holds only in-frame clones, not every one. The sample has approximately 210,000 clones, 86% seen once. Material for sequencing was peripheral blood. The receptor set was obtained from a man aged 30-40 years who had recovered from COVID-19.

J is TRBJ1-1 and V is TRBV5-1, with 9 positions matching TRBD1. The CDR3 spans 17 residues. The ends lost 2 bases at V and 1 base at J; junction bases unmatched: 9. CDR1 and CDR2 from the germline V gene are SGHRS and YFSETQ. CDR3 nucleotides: TGCGCCAGCAGCTTAACGGGACAGGGAGGGGGGAACACTGAAGCTTTCTTT. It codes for CASSLTGQGGGNTEAFF.

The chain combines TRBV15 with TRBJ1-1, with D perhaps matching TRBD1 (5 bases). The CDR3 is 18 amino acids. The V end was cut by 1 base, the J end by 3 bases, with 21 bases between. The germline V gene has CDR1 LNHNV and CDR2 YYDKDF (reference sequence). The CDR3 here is CATSRGRLSQEGDTEAFF. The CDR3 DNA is TGTGCCACCAGCAGAGGCCGGCTCTCTCAGGAAGGGGACACTGAAGCTTTCTTT. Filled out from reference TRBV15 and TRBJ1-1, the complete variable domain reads DAMVIQNPRYQVTQFGKPVTLSCSQTLNHNVMYWYQQKSSQAPKLLFHYYDKDFNNEADTPDNFQSRRPNTSFCFLDIRSPGLGDTAMYLCATSRGRLSQEGDTEAFFGQGTRLTVV.

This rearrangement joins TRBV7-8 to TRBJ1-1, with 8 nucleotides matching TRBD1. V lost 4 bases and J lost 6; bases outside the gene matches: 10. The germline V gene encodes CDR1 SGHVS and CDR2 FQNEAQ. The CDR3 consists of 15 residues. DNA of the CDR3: TGTGCCAGCAGCTGGTGGACAGGGTCTACATCTGAAGCTTTCTTT. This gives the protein CASSWWTGSTSEAFF.

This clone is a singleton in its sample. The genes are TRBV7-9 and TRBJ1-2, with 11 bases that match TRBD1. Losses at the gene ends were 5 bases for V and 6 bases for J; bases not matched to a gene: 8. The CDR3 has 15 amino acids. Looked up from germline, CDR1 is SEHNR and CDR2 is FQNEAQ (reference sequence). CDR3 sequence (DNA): TGTGCCAGCAGCCGCCGGGACAGGGGGAGGAATGGCTACACCTTC. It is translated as CASSRRDRGRNGYTF.

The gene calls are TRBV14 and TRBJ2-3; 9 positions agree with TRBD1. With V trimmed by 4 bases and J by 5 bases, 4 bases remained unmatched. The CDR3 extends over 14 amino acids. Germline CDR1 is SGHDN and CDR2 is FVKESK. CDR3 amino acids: CASSLGQGIDTQYF. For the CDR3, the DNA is TGTGCCAGCAGCCTCGGACAGGGGATAGATACGCAGTATTTT.

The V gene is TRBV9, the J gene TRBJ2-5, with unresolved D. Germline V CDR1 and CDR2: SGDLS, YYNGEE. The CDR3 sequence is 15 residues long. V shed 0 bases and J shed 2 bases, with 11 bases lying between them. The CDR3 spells CASSVGASPQETQYF. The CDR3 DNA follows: TGTGCCAGCAGCGTAGGGGCAAGCCCGCAAGAGACCCAGTACTTC. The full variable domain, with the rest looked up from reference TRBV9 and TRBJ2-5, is DSGVTQTPKHLITATGQRVTLRCSPRSGDLSVYWYQQSLDQGLQFLIQYYNGEERAKGNILERFSAQQFPDLHSELNLSSLELGDSALYFCASSVGASPQETQYFGPGTRLLVL.

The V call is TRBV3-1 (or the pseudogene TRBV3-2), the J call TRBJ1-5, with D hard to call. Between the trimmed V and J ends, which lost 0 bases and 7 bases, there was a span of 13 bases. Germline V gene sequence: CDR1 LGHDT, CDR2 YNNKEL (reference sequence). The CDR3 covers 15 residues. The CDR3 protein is CASSQDGRWWQPQHF. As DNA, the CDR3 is TGTGCCAGCAGCCAAGACGGGAGGTGGTGGCAGCCCCAGCATTTT.

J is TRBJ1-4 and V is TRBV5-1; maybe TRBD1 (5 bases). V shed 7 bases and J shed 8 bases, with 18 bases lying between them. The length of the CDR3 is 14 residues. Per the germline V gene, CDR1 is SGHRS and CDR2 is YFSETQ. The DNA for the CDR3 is TGCGCCAGCCGCCTGGCCAGGGAGGGCGAAAAACTGTTTTTT. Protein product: CASRLAREGEKLFF.

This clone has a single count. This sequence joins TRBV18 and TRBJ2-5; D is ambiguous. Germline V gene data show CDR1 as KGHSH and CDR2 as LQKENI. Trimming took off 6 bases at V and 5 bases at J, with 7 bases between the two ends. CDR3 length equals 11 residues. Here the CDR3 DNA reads TGTGCCAGCTCGGCGGAGGAGACCCAGTACTTC. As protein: CASSAEETQYF.